The present TCR beta chain was sequenced within a study of blood T cell repertoires in COVID-19 (dated by TCRdb to between 2020 and 2021). Looking at the study overall: Recovered participants in ImmuneRACE Cohort 3 were defined by two consecutive negative NP/OP PCR tests, clearance by a healthcare professional, or resolution of symptoms. The sample metadata nearly always contained a de-identified subject ID, COVID-19 status, age in years and sex. HLA class I and class II types, where available, came from metadata supplied by the sample provider rather than from assay-based typing. Deeply sampled blood TCRbeta repertoires from subjects exposed to, actively infected with, or recovered from COVID-19 were included in the dataset. The repertoires were released in a freely available public database meant as a resource for research on the immune response to SARS-CoV-2. The collaborator samples originated in the United States, Italy and Spain and spanned the acute and convalescent phases of COVID-19. The prospective study material was composed of cDNA or gDNA derived from T cells, B-cell-depleted T cells, or PBMCs. Samples were obtained from the ongoing ImmuneRACE study (first 160 participants) and from 1,000 to 1,500 subjects provided by 6 global collaborators. Overall study results and their limits: How much clinical and demographic metadata was included differed by source and by participant, and the metadata was provided uncurated.

A note on this clone: No cognate antigen has been identified for it. No base quality values were provided; no much bigger clone lies one nucleotide off.

Reading the germline V gene gives CDR1 MGHRA and CDR2 YSYEKL. The CDR3 numbers 14 residues from cysteine through phenylalanine. Only the CDR3 DNA stays, 42 bases, in frame from base 1. The trim is 0 bases for V and 1 base for J, with a gap of 6 bases between the germline ends. TCRbeta CDR3 regions were amplified from genomic DNA by means of the immunoSEQ Assay, a bias-controlled multiplex PCR. As for the authors' bioinformatics: Within the assay, amplification of reference gene primers was used to estimate how many nucleated cells each sample contained. To quantify the absolute abundance of each unique TCRbeta CDR3 rearrangement, sequence reads were collapsed and filtered. For each sample, productive Simpson clonality was calculated as the square root of Simpson's diversity index across productive rearrangements. TCRdb stores this immuneACCESS table with in-frame sequences only. Part of the clones is absent; in the studies checked, under half of the shortfall reflects unresolved V genes, and no reason is known for the rest. V and J calls and clone size are those listed in that table; D and trimming were worked out from the DNA. Across this sample there are approximately 240,000 clones, with 80% to 90% seen only once. The ten largest clonotypes hold 3% to 3.5% of the sample.

Enrolling through a virtual design, the prospective study's participants ranged in age from roughly 18 to 89 years and lived across about two dozen United States geographic areas. To assign participants to cohorts, the prospective study relied on clinical history that participants themselves reported in a screening survey and a study questionnaire. Each participant in the prospective study had whole blood, serum and a nasopharyngeal or oropharyngeal swab collected by mobile phlebotomists. Over a roughly 2-month period, participants in the prospective study had the option of providing additional blood draws and questionnaires. Blood samples from the prospective study were shipped frozen or at room temperature prior to DNA extraction.

The sequencing sample was made of PBMCs or T cells enriched from blood (not recorded which). This receptor chain uses TRBV4-1 and TRBJ1-1; the D gene remains uncertain. The receptor's source is a woman aged 45-59 years in a cohort exposed to, infected with or recovered from COVID-19 (not recorded which). The CDR3 region has the sequence CASSQDSTNTEAFF. The sequence in DNA is TGCGCCAGCAGCCAAGATAGCACGAACACTGAAGCTTTCTTT.